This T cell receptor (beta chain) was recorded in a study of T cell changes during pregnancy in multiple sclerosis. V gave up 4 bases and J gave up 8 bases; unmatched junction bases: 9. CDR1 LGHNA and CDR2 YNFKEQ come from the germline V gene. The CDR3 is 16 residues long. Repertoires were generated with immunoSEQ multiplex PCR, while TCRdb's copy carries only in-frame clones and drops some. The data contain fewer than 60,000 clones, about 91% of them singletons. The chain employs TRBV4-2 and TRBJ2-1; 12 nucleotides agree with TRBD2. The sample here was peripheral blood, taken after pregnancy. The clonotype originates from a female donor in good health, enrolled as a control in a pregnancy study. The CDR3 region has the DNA TGTGCCAGCAGCCCCAGACTAGCGGGGGAGGGGTATGAGCAGTTCTTC. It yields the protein CASSPRLAGEGYEQFF.